A selection of T cell receptor beta chains follows, all from one sample in a study of cytomegalovirus exposure and HLA in healthy donors. TCRdb's copy holds only in-frame clones and misses some; the assay was immunoSEQ multiplex PCR. In the table there are 150,000 or so clones, 75% to 80% of which are singletons. Sequences were obtained from PBMCs. Receptors originate from a woman aged 45-65 years in good health and CMV-seropositive. Both conserved end residues are part of each CDR3. The D gene is left open where the match is weak. The size of a clone is reported for some rows only, either as once, few or many, or as a class for expanded clones.

CDR3 DNA	CDR3 protein	clone size	D gene	J gene	V gene
TGTGCCAGCAGCTCTCAAACTCTTGGAGGGGCAGGGCGGGACACTGAAGCTTTCTTT	CASSSQTLGGAGRDTEAFF	-	-	TRBJ1-1	TRBV11-2
TGTGCCAGCAGCTTCCCAAGGGGCGGGGGATCTGGGGAGCTGTTTTTT	CASSFPRGGGSGELFF	-	TRBD2	TRBJ2-2	TRBV9
TGTGCCAGCTCACGTCGGGACAGGAGCGAGCAGTACTTC	CASSRRDRSEQYF	few	TRBD1	TRBJ2-7	TRBV18
TGTGCCAGCTCACCTCTACAGGCACGCACAGATACGCAGTATTTT	CASSPLQARTDTQYF	-	-	TRBJ2-3	TRBV18
TGTGCCAGCAGGGACAGGGTTTTTGGCTACACCTTC	CASRDRVFGYTF	-	TRBD1	TRBJ1-2	TRBV27
TGTGCCAGCAGTACATACACAGATACGCAGTATTTT	CASSTYTDTQYF	-	-	TRBJ2-3	TRBV28
TGTGCCACCAGCAGAGATGGGGCTAGCGGTAAGCAGTTCTTC	CATSRDGASGKQFF	-	TRBD2	TRBJ2-1	TRBV15
TGTGCCAGCAGCGCCCGGGACAGGGAGGGCTATGGCTACACCTTC	CASSARDREGYGYTF	-	TRBD1	TRBJ1-2	TRBV6-6
TGCGCCAGCAGCCGAATAGCCGGGACAGGTAACTATGGCTACACCTTC	CASSRIAGTGNYGYTF	once	TRBD1	TRBJ1-2	TRBV4-1
TGTGCCAGCTCACGAAGCGGAGGGGATTACAATGAGCAGTTCTTC	CASSRSGGDYNEQFF	-	-	TRBJ2-1	TRBV18
TGTGCCAGCAGTATGAGAACCGAAGAGACCCAGTACTTC	CASSMRTEETQYF	-	-	TRBJ2-5	TRBV2
TGCGCCAGCAGCCAAGATTTCTACTCTGGAAACACCATATATTTT	CASSQDFYSGNTIYF	once	-	TRBJ1-3	TRBV4-1
TGTGCCAGCAGTGAAACCAGTTATTTACCCCTCCACTTT	CASSETSYLPLHF	-	-	TRBJ1-6	TRBV6-1
TGTGCCAGCAGCAGACCGGGACAGGGTTCCTACGAGCAGTACTTC	CASSRPGQGSYEQYF	-	TRBD1	TRBJ2-7	TRBV27
TGTGCCACGGGACAGTCGTTAGTGCAGCCCCAGCATTTT	CATGQSLVQPQHF	-	TRBD1	TRBJ1-5	TRBV15
TGTGCCAGCGGGACACAGGGGGCAACTAATGAAAAACTGTTTTTT	CASGTQGATNEKLFF	-	TRBD1	TRBJ1-4	TRBV25-1
TGTGCCAGCAGCTACTTGCGGGGGGCCTACAATGAGCAGTTCTTC	CASSYLRGAYNEQFF	-	TRBD2	TRBJ2-1	TRBV6-5
TGTGCCAGCAGTGGTCAGAATGAAAAACTGTTTTTT	CASSGQNEKLFF	-	-	TRBJ1-4	TRBV25-1
TGTGCCAGCAATCTAGCGGGAGGGACATTGGATGAGCAGTTCTTC	CASNLAGGTLDEQFF	once	TRBD2	TRBJ2-1	TRBV6-1
TGTGCCAGCAGCTTAGGGCGTAGCGGGAGGTTTGAGCAGTTCTTC	CASSLGRSGRFEQFF	-	TRBD2	TRBJ2-1	TRBV11-1
TGCGCCAGCAGCTTGGAGGGAGGCTCCTACGAGCAGTACTTC	CASSLEGGSYEQYF	-	-	TRBJ2-7	TRBV5-1
TGTGCCAGCAGCCGACAGGGAACCAACGAGCAGTACTTC	CASSRQGTNEQYF	-	TRBD1	TRBJ2-7	TRBV6-1
TGCGCCAGCAGCTTGGGACAGACTTTCTACGAGCAGTACTTC	CASSLGQTFYEQYF	-	-	TRBJ2-7	TRBV5-1
TGTGCCACCAGCAGAGACAGGGGGCCAGGGCAGCCCCAGCATTTT	CATSRDRGPGQPQHF	-	TRBD1	TRBJ1-5	TRBV15
TGTGCCAGCAGCCCTCACAAACGGCAGCGGGGGCTCGGGGAGACCCAGTACTTC	CASSPHKRQRGLGETQYF	-	TRBD2	TRBJ2-5	TRBV7-2
TGTGCCAGCAGTTTCCCCCAAGGACAGGGCAATCAGCCCCAGCATTTT	CASSFPQGQGNQPQHF	-	TRBD1	TRBJ1-5	TRBV28